What follows describes a single T cell receptor (beta chain). There are 15 residues in the CDR3. From germline, CDR1 is SGHRS and CDR2 YFSETQ. V was trimmed by 0 bases and J by 0 bases, leaving 6 bases between them. The data stem from a study of blood T cell repertoires in COVID-19. Study information: T cells, B-cell-depleted T cells, or PBMCs provided the cDNA or gDNA that served as material.

Profiled with immunoSEQ multiplex PCR; TCRdb holds only in-frame clones, not every one. The data contain about 180,000 clones, roughly 89% of them seen just once; the ten biggest clones take up 2% to 2.5%. The rearrangement joins TRBV5-1 to TRBJ2-2; D gene uncertain. This TCR came from a woman aged 40-49 years with acute COVID-19. The material sequenced was PBMCs or T cells enriched from blood (not recorded which). The CDR3 spells CASSLDSANTGELFF. CDR3 sequence (DNA): TGCGCCAGCAGCTTGGACTCTGCGAACACCGGGGAGCTGTTTTTT. The whole variable domain, remainder taken from reference TRBV5-1 and TRBJ2-2, is KAGVTQTPRYLIKTRGQQVTLSCSPISGHRSVSWYQQTPGQGLQFLFEYFSETQRNKGNFPGRFSGRQFSNSRSEMNVSTLELGDSALYLCASSLDSANTGELFFGEGSRLTVL.